Listed below are T cell receptor beta chains from one sample, sequenced in a study of identifying expanded T cells in peripheral blood. Using immunoSEQ multiplex PCR, the repertoire was profiled, and TCRdb retains in-frame clones only, with some absent. The sample holds under 95,000 clones, about nine tenths seen once. Sequencing was carried out using blood. The receptor source for this set is a person aged 18 to 70 in good health. The CDR3 runs from the conserved cysteine through the conserved F or W.

j_call v_call cdr3_aa
TRBJ1-2 TRBV9 CASSGNGPNYGYTF
TRBJ1-5 TRBV18 CASSPAKDQPQHF
TRBJ2-2 TRBV7-2 CASRGANTGELFF
TRBJ1-1 TRBV5-1 CASSLQGANTEAFF
TRBJ2-3 TRBV5-1 CASSIPASGGTPTDTQYF
TRBJ1-4 TRBV18 CASSPGQGQWLFF
TRBJ2-1 TRBV19 CASSYRGAYNEQFF
TRBJ2-6 TRBV10-3 CAIPGPSGANVLTF
TRBJ2-1 TRBV7-2 CASSPTSYHEQFF
TRBJ2-3 TRBV28 CASSFGQDTDTQYF
TRBJ1-4 TRBV28 CASQGGDPLNSDHTATNEKLFF
TRBJ1-1 TRBV5-1 CASSPDRMNTEAFF
TRBJ1-2 TRBV19 CASRPTGAHGYTF
TRBJ1-2 TRBV21-1 CASSLLGQGAKGYTF
TRBJ2-7 TRBV5-3 CARSFIWVRQGAYEQYF
TRBJ2-1 TRBV7-2 CASSLAGTGPHNEQFF
TRBJ2-1 TRBV10-3 CAISELGRSSYNEQFF
TRBJ1-2 TRBV19 CASGKTLGAYGYTF
TRBJ2-7 TRBV2 CASSEPAGGEQYF
TRBJ1-2 TRBV19 CASSIDGTGVYGYTF
TRBJ1-2 TRBV19 CASRKGTGYYGYTF
TRBJ2-2 TRBV9 CASNFGDTGELFF
TRBJ2-3 TRBV9 CASSVAGGGGADTQYF
TRBJ2-5 TRBV18 CASSPLAASSQETQYF
TRBJ1-5 TRBV11-2 CASSLGADQPQHF
TRBJ2-1 TRBV7-2 CASSEVSGYNEQFF
TRBJ2-3 TRBV20-1 CSASFRDTQYF
TRBJ1-2 TRBV7-2 CASSGDGYTF
TRBJ1-1 TRBV10-3 CATSGPAGTEAFF
TRBJ2-7 TRBV4-1 CASSQASGTSTYEQYF
TRBJ2-7 TRBV14 CASSPFTGDGNEQYF
TRBJ2-7 TRBV11-2 CASSATGGTWYEQYF
TRBJ2-7 TRBV5-6 CASSWAGTYSYEQYF
TRBJ2-7 TRBV7-2 CASSFGSNEQYF
TRBJ1-2 TRBV19 CASIKGDYGYTF
TRBJ2-7 TRBV7-2 CASSPGTGLYEQYF
TRBJ1-5 TRBV2 CASSLTGAQPQHF
TRBJ1-2 TRBV28 CASSLWAWDRSDSHYGYTF
TRBJ2-6 TRBV6-4 CASSDQSSGANVLTF
TRBJ2-1 TRBV7-9 CASSRGQSAVKQFF
TRBJ2-2 TRBV28 CASSRASGELFF
TRBJ2-5 TRBV5-6 CASSSGTSGGETQYF